These 19 T cell receptor beta chains share one sample of origin, sequenced in a study of T cell repertoires in cytomegalovirus infection. No cognate antigen is known for these TCRs. MiXCR, applied by TCRdb to the reads, yields one record per CDR3 protein. The sample includes a few hundred thousand distinct CDR3 sequences, 35% to 50% seen only once; the top ten take about 46%. Specimen: cultured PBMCs, collected from culture after CMV antigen stimulation. These receptors all come from a human donor in good health (CMV status not recorded). Some clones in this sample may be carry-over from other donors' samples.

This clonotype has more than one count but fewer than ten. This sequence joins TRBV7-9 and TRBJ2-1; D is unresolved. CDR3 length equals 12 residues. Germline CDR1 is SEHNR and CDR2 is FQNEAQ (reference sequence). The germline V and J ends were trimmed by 2 bases and 8 bases, with 7 bases remaining between them. The CDR3 nucleotides are TGTGCCAGCAGCTTATCTGCGGATGAGCAGTTCTTC. Its protein product is CASSLSADEQFF.

This clonotype was seen more than once but under ten times. V gene TRBV7-2 combines with J gene TRBJ1-1; possibly TRBD1 for D (5 bases). This CDR3 has 16 amino acids. V lost 0 bases, J lost 0 bases, and 11 bases lay in between. Germline V gives CDR1 SGHTA, CDR2 FQGNSA. CDR3 sequence: CASSLAVGQMNTEAFF. The CDR3 DNA is TGTGCCAGCAGCTTAGCTGTGGGGCAGATGAACACTGAAGCTTTCTTT.

In its sample, this clonotype was seen a few times. The chain joins TRBV4-2 to TRBJ2-5; 10 bases match TRBD2. With 2 bases clipped from V and 5 bases from J, the junction kept 8 bases outside the gene matches. The CDR3 runs to 16 residues. CDR1 and CDR2 (germline): LGHNA, YNFKEQ. The CDR3 here is CASSQQIGAGGETQYF. In DNA, the CDR3 is TGTGCCAGCAGCCAACAAATCGGAGCGGGGGGGGAGACCCAGTACTTC.

V gene TRBV12-3 or TRBV12-4 combines with J gene TRBJ2-4; 10 positions agree with TRBD2. V gave up 2 bases and J gave up 0 bases; unmatched junction bases: 13. This CDR3 contains 20 residues. The CDR3 loop is CASSLRSGGGGGLAKNIQYF. CDR3 bases: TGTGCCAGCAGTTTACGGAGCGGGGGGGGCGGAGGGCTAGCCAAAAACATTCAGTACTTC.

The sample holds a few counts of this clonotype. The CDR3 DNA is TGTGCCAGCAGCGCGGGACAGGGGCGTGCAGATACGCAGTATTTT. Protein: CASSAGQGRADTQYF. The chain links TRBV7-2 to TRBJ2-3, with 10 bases lining up with TRBD1. Germline trimming cut 5 bases from V and 4 bases from J; bases unmatched to any gene: 6. The CDR3 runs 15 residues. Germline V lookup: CDR1 SGHTA, CDR2 FQGNSA.

The chain carries TRBV12-3 or TRBV12-4 and TRBJ2-1; 12 bases agree with TRBD2. CDR3 length equals 18 residues. J lost 8 bases, V lost 6 bases, and 17 bases had no gene match. CDR3 sequence: CASSLSSGGAARDDEQFF. The CDR3 bases are TGTGCCAGCAGCCTTTCTAGCGGGGGGGCCGCTAGAGATGATGAGCAGTTCTTC.

The table lists this clonotype with a few counts. This chain links TRBV6-8 with TRBJ1-4; D uncertain. Germline lookup yields CDR1 MNHGY and CDR2 SAAAGT. The CDR3 covers 15 residues. V was clipped by 4 bases and J by 0 bases, with 9 bases between them. For the CDR3, the DNA is TGTGCCAGCAGTTCCCTTGGGACAACTAATGAAAAACTGTTTTTT. This encodes CASSSLGTTNEKLFF.

This chain joins TRBV7-2 and TRBJ1-5; D perhaps matches TRBD1 (5 bases). The germline CDR1 and CDR2 sequences are SGHTA and FQGNSA. The length of the CDR3 is 14 residues. Trimming removed 5 bases from V and 4 bases from J, with 12 bases in between. The CDR3 nucleotides read TGTGCCAGCAGCCGGGACCTTTGGAATCAGCCCCAGCATTTT. It yields the protein CASSRDLWNQPQHF.

The chain links TRBV28 to TRBJ2-7; TRBD2 agrees at 8 bases. With 4 bases clipped from V and 2 bases from J, the junction kept 7 bases outside the gene matches. The CDR3 spans 15 residues. Germline CDR1 and CDR2: MDHEN and SYDVKM. The DNA of the CDR3 is TGTGCCAGCAGTTCTCCCGGGAGGGGTACCTACGAGCAGTACTTC. This codes for CASSSPGRGTYEQYF.

This clonotype was seen more than once but under ten times. This chain connects TRBV6-6 to TRBJ2-3, with 11 bases lining up with TRBD2. CDR1 MNHNY and CDR2 SVGAGI come from the germline V gene (reference sequence). With V trimmed by 10 bases and J by 4 bases, 7 bases remained unmatched. This CDR3 is 14 amino acids long. Here the CDR3 DNA reads TGTGCCACTCAACTGACTAGCGGGGCAGATACGCAGTATTTT. Translation: CATQLTSGADTQYF.

This clonotype was detected ten times or more. This rearrangement joins TRBV7-2 to TRBJ1-1; D is uncertain. V was clipped by 6 bases and J by 9 bases, with 14 bases between them. The CDR3 is 12 amino acids. Germline CDR1 and CDR2: SGHTA and FQGNSA. CDR3 nucleotides: TGTGCCAGCAGTCAACGGAGGACTAAAGCTTTCTTT. Translation gives CASSQRRTKAFF.

DNA of the CDR3: TGCGCCAGCAGCTTGGGACTAGCGGGAGTTGACACCGGGGAGCTGTTTTTT. This translates into CASSLGLAGVDTGELFF. The chain links TRBV5-1 to TRBJ2-2, with 12 nucleotides matching TRBD2. The CDR3 spans 17 residues. Germline CDR1 is SGHRS and CDR2 is YFSETQ. With 0 bases clipped from V and 3 bases from J, the junction kept 3 bases outside the gene matches.

The chain recombines TRBV7-6 with TRBJ1-3; D is perhaps TRBD1 (6 bases). Looked up from germline, CDR1 is SGHVS and CDR2 is FNYEAQ. Trimming left V 4 bases short and J 4 bases short, with 11 bases between. The CDR3 totals 14 residues. The CDR3 bases are TGTGCCAGCAGCTACGGGGGGCAAGGAAACACCATATATTTT. Translating it yields CASSYGGQGNTIYF.

This clonotype was counted between two and nine times. The V call is TRBV28, the J call TRBJ1-6; 7 bases line up with TRBD1. Losses at the gene ends were 6 bases for V and 7 bases for J; bases not matched to a gene: 9. Germline-derived CDR1 and CDR2 are MDHEN and SYDVKM. This CDR3 is built from 15 residues. The CDR3 DNA reads TGTGCCAGCAGGGTAACCGGGACAGTAAATTCACCCCTCCACTTT. This codes for CASRVTGTVNSPLHF. Together with reference TRBV28 and TRBJ1-6, the CDR3 gives the full variable domain: DVKVTQSSRYLVKRTGEKVFLECVQDMDHENMFWYRQDPGLGLRLIYFSYDVKMKEKGDIPEGYSVSREKKERFSLILESASTNQTSMYLCASRVTGTVNSPLHFGNGTRLTVT.

The chain carries TRBV7-2 and TRBJ2-1; 12 bases align to TRBD2. Germline CDR1 SGHTA, CDR2 FQGNSA. The CDR3 covers 15 residues. J lost 6 bases, V lost 4 bases, and 4 bases had no gene match. The DNA for the CDR3 is TGTGCCAGCAGCTCAGGGACTAGCGGGCTCAATGAGCAGTTCTTC. It yields the protein CASSSGTSGLNEQFF.

The V gene is TRBV7-2, the J gene TRBJ1-3, with D perhaps TRBD1 (6 bases). CDR3 length equals 16 residues. V lost 4 bases to trimming and J lost 3 bases, with 16 bases between them. Germline V gene sequence: CDR1 SGHTA, CDR2 FQGNSA. CDR3 residues: CASSSTGRILGNTIYF. The CDR3 coding sequence is TGTGCCAGCAGCTCCACAGGGAGGATCCTTGGAAACACCATATATTTT. Together with reference TRBV7-2 and TRBJ1-3, the CDR3 gives the full variable domain: GAGVSQSPSNKVTEKGKDVELRCDPISGHTALYWYRQSLGQGLEFLIYFQGNSAPDKSGLPSDRFSAERTGGSVSTLTIQRTQQEDSAVYLCASSSTGRILGNTIYFGEGSWLTVV.

CDR3 in amino acids: CASSYGQGLTEAFF. For the CDR3, the DNA is TGTGCCAGCAGCTATGGACAGGGCCTCACTGAAGCTTTCTTT. The chain links TRBV5-6 to TRBJ1-1; 8 bases match TRBD1. The CDR3 totals 14 residues. The germline V gene encodes CDR1 SGHDT and CDR2 YYEEEE. Losses at the gene ends were 3 bases for V and 4 bases for J; bases not matched to a gene: 5.

Only a few counts were recorded for this clonotype. The gene calls are TRBV7-2 and TRBJ2-3; 7 bases match TRBD1. The V and J ends lost 2 bases and 6 bases, in that order; junction bases with no gene match: 5. The CDR3 totals 14 residues. Germline loops: CDR1 SGHTA, CDR2 FQGNSA. CDR3 nucleotide sequence: TGTGCCAGCAGCTTAATAAGGGGGCGGGATACGCAGTATTTT. Translation: CASSLIRGRDTQYF.

This chain uses TRBV7-2 with TRBJ1-2; TRBD1 might be the D (5 bases). The V and J ends lost 1 base and 6 bases respectively, with 9 bases between them. CDR1 is SGHTA and CDR2 is FQGNSA in the germline V gene. This CDR3 region has 13 residues. CDR3 DNA sequence: TGTGCCAGCAGCTTAGAAGGGGAGGATGGCTACACCTTC. Protein product: CASSLEGEDGYTF. The full variable domain, completed using reference TRBV7-2 and TRBJ1-2, is GAGVSQSPSNKVTEKGKDVELRCDPISGHTALYWYRQSLGQGLEFLIYFQGNSAPDKSGLPSDRFSAERTGGSVSTLTIQRTQQEDSAVYLCASSLEGEDGYTFGSGTRLTVV.